This TCR beta chain was observed in a study of T cells in Graves' hyperthyroidism and ophthalmopathy. The study's findings and limits: A model built on 13 V-J features separated ophthalmopathy from stable hyperthyroidism. For ophthalmopathy, model prediction preceded onset by a median about 6 months.

The CDR3 contains 14 residues. Germline CDR1 LNHDA, CDR2 SQIVND (reference sequence). The J segment lost 2 bases and the V segment lost 7 bases, leaving 5 bases of the junction unmatched. There were TCR beta CDR3 regions amplified from RNA transcripts. Using the HTBI primer set, a first-round RT-PCR was run on the TCR CDR3. TCRdb recomputed calls from the multiplex PCR reads with MiXCR, one row per CDR3 protein. There are 300,000 to 450,000 distinct CDR3 sequences in the sample; roughly 25% occur only once, and less than 85% lies in the top ten. The sample holds one count of this clonotype. Its antigen is unidentified. Pregnant or lactating patients were excluded, as were those with uncontrolled infection or other autoimmune disease. The PBMCs were taken from 10 ml of fresh peripheral blood.

The chain recombines TRBV19 with TRBJ2-3, with TRBD1 matching 8 bases. The origin of this receptor is a man aged 50 to 60 with Graves' hyperthyroidism. Source material: blood. CDR3 nucleotides: TGTGCCAGTACCCCGGACAGGGCCACAGATACGCAGTATTTT. Protein product: CASTPDRATDTQYF.